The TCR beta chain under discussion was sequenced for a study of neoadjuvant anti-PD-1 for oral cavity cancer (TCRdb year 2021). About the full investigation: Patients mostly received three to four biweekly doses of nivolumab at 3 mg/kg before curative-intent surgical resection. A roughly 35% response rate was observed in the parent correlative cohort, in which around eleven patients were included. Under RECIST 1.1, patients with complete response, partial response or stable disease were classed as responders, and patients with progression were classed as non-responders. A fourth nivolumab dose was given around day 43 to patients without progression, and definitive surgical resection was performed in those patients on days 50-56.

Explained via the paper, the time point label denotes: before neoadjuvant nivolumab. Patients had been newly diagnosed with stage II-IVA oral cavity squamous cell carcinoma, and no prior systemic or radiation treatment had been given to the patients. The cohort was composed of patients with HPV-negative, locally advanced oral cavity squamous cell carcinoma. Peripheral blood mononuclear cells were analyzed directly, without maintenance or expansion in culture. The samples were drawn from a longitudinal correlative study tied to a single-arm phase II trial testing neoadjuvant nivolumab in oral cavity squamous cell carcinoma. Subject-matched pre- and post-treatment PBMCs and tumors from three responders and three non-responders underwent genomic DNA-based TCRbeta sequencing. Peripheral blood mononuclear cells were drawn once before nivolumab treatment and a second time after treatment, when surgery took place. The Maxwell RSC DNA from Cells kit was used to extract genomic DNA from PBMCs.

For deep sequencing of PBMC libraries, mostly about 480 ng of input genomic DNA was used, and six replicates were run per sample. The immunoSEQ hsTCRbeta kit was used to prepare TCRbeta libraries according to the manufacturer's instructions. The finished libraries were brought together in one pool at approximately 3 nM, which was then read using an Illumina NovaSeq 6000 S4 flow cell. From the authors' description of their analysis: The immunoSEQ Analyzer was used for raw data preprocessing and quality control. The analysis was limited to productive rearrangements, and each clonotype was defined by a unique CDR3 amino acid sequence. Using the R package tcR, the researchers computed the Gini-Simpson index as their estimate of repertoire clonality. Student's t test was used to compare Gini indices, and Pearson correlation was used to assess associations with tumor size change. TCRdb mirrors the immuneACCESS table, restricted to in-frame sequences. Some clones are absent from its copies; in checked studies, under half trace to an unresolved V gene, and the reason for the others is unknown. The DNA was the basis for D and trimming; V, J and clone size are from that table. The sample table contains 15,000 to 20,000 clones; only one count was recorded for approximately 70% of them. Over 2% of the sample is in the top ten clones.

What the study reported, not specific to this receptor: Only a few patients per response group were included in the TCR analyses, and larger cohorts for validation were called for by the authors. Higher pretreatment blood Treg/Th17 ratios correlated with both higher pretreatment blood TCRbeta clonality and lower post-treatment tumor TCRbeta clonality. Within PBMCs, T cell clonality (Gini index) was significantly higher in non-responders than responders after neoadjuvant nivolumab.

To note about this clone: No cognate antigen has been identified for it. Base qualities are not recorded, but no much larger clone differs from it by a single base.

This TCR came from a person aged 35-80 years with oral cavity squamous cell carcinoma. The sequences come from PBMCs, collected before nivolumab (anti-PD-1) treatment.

CDR3 protein: CASNPGASFGYTF. In nucleotides, the sequence is TGTGCCAGTAATCCAGGGGCGAGTTTTGGCTACACCTTC. The rearranged chain carries TRBV19 and TRBJ1-2; D gene: possibly TRBD1, on 6 matching bases. From the cysteine through the phenylalanine, the CDR3 covers 13 amino acids. CDR3 DNA is the only sequence kept; it has 39 bases, read in frame from the first base. V gives up 7 bases and J gives up 7 bases, and the segment between their germline ends measures 16 bases. CDR1 and CDR2 are read off the germline V gene (reference sequence) as LNHDA and SQIVND. Reference TRBV19 and TRBJ1-2 genes cover what lies past the CDR3, so the full variable domain is DGGITQSPKYLFRKEGQNVTLSCEQNLNHDAMYWYRQDPGQGLRLIYYSQIVNDFQKGDIAEGYSVSREKKESFPLTVTSAQKNPTAFYLCASNPGASFGYTFGSGTRLTVV.